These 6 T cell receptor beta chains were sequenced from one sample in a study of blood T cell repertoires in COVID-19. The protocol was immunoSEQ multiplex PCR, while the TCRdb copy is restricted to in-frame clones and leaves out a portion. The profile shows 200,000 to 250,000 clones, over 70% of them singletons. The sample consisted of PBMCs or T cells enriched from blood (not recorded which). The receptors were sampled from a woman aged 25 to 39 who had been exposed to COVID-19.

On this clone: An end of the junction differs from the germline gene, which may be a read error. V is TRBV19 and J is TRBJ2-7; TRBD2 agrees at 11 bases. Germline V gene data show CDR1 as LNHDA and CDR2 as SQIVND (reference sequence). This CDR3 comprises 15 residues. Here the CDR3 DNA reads TGTGCCAGTAGTAAATCCGGGACTAGCGGACACGCTGCAAAATTC. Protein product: CASSKSGTSGHAAKF.

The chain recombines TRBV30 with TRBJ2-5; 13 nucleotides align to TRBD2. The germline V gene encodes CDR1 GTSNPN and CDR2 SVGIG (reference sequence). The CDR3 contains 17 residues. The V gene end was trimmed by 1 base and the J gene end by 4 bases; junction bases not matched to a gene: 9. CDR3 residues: CAWSGRTSGSSGETQYF. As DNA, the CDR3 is TGTGCCTGGAGTGGGAGGACTAGCGGGAGTAGTGGAGAGACCCAGTACTTC. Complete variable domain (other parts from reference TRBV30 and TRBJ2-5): SQTIHQWPATLVQPVGSPLSLECTVEGTSNPNLYWYRQAAGRGLQLLFYSVGIGQISSEVPQNLSASRPQDRQFILSSKKLLLSDSGFYLCAWSGRTSGSSGETQYFGPGTRLLVL.

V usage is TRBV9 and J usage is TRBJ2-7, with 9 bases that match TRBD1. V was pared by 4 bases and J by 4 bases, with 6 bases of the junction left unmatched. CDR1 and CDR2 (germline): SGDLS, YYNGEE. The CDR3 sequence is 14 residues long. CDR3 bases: TGTGCCAGCAGCTTGGGACAGGGTGGGTACGAGCAGTACTTC. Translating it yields CASSLGQGGYEQYF.

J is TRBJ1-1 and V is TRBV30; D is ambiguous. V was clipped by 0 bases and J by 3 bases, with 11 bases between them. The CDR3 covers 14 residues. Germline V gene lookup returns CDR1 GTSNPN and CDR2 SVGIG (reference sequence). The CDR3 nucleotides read TGTGCCTGGAGTGTATTAGTGAGGCACACTGAAGCTTTCTTT. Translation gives CAWSVLVRHTEAFF.

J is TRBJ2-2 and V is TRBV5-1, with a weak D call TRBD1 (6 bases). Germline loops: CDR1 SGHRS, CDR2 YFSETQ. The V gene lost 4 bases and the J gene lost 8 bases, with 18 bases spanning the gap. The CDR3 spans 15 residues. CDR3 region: CASSPGTTVAGELFF. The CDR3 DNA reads TGCGCCAGCAGCCCCGGGACAACGGTTGCTGGGGAGCTGTTTTTT.

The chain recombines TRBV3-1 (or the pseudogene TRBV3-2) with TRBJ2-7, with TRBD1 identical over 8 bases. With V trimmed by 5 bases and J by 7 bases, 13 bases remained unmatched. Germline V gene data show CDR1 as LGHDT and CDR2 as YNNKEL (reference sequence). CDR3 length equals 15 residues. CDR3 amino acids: CASSFEQGDLEEQYF. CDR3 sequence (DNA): TGTGCCAGCAGCTTCGAACAGGGGGACTTAGAAGAGCAGTACTTC.